What follows are 21 T cell receptor beta chains derived from one specimen sequenced in a study of blood T cell repertoires in COVID-19. Method: immunoSEQ multiplex PCR; TCRdb's copy keeps in-frame clones and lacks some. The table records 80,000 to 100,000 clones, 70% to 80% of them present only once. Specimen: peripheral blood. Source of these receptors: a human donor in a cohort sampled during active COVID-19.

Comment on this clone: The sample carries other DNA sequences with the same CDR3. The chain carries TRBV19 and TRBJ2-7; 8 bases agree with TRBD1. The V and J ends lost 3 bases and 3 bases, in that order; junction bases with no gene match: 1. Germline values: CDR1 LNHDA, CDR2 SQIVND (reference sequence). The CDR3 has 13 amino acids. CDR3 DNA sequence: TGTGCCAGTAGTATCGGACAGGGCTACGAGCAGTACTTC. Encoded protein: CASSIGQGYEQYF.

The gene calls are TRBV3-1 (or the pseudogene TRBV3-2) and TRBJ1-6, with TRBD1 identical over 7 bases. There are 17 residues in the CDR3. J gave up 0 bases and V 5 bases, and 7 bases lay outside the gene matches. From germline, CDR1 is LGHDT and CDR2 YNNKEL (reference sequence). The CDR3 DNA is TGTGCCAGCAGCAACGCACAGGGGAGCTCCTATAATTCACCCCTCCACTTT. This codes for CASSNAQGSSYNSPLHF.

The rearrangement uses TRBV9 and TRBJ1-4; D gene unclear. Germline CDR1 reads SGDLS; CDR2 reads YYNGEE. CDR3 length: 16 residues. V was cut by 0 bases and J by 3 bases, with 12 bases left in between. The CDR3 region is CASSVGSGRANEKLFF. The DNA of the CDR3 is TGTGCCAGCAGCGTAGGGTCGGGTCGGGCTAATGAAAAACTGTTTTTT.

The CDR3 DNA reads as TGCGCCAGCAGCATCCGGGACAGAAGCTATGGCTACACCTTC. Residues: CASSIRDRSYGYTF. The V call is TRBV5-1, the J call TRBJ1-2; 7 bases map to TRBD1. With 4 bases clipped from V and 4 bases from J, the junction kept 7 bases outside the gene matches. The CDR3 totals 14 residues. Germline V gene data show CDR1 as SGHRS and CDR2 as YFSETQ.

The V gene is TRBV4-1, the J gene TRBJ1-1, with a tentative D call TRBD1 (5 bases). Trimming shortened V by 4 bases and J by 10 bases, and 16 bases separated the two germline ends. The CDR3 contains 13 residues. Germline V gene lookup returns CDR1 MGHRA and CDR2 YSYEKL. Here the CDR3 DNA reads TGCGCCAGCAGCCCTCCGGGGGGTCCGGCAGCTTTCTTT. This translates into CASSPPGGPAAFF.

The genes are TRBV28 and TRBJ2-4; a possible D gene is TRBD1 (6 bases). The CDR3 has 12 residues. V was cut by 8 bases and J by 6 bases, with 11 bases left in between. Germline CDR1 reads MDHEN; CDR2 reads SYDVKM. The chain's CDR3 is CASERRGNIQYF. CDR3 bases: TGTGCCAGCGAACGCAGGGGAAACATTCAGTACTTC.

The chain is built from TRBV5-8 and TRBJ1-2; D may be TRBD1 (6 bases). The CDR3 spans 15 residues. Germline-derived CDR1 and CDR2 are SGHTS and YDEGEE. V was trimmed by 0 bases and J by 4 bases, leaving 13 bases between them. The CDR3 spells CASSLGYGQTYGYTF. CDR3 nucleotide sequence: TGTGCCAGCAGCTTGGGGTACGGACAGACCTATGGCTACACCTTC.

This clone was counted between two and nine times. The V gene is TRBV5-1, the J gene TRBJ2-7; D gene uncertain. There are 14 residues in the CDR3. V was trimmed by 0 bases and J by 6 bases, leaving 13 bases between them. Germline V gene lookup returns CDR1 SGHRS and CDR2 YFSETQ. The CDR3 DNA sequence: TGCGCCAGCAGCTTGGCCCCAGATCGGAGCGAGCAGTACTTC. It encodes CASSLAPDRSEQYF.

V gene TRBV12-3 or TRBV12-4 combines with J gene TRBJ2-1; tentative D call: TRBD1 (6 bases). The CDR3 has 13 residues. V was trimmed by 6 bases and J by 9 bases, leaving 15 bases between them. CDR3 in amino acids: CASRPRQEGEQFF. CDR3 in DNA: TGTGCCAGCAGACCGAGACAGGAAGGTGAGCAGTTCTTC.

The V and J genes are TRBV7-8 and TRBJ1-6, with 7 bases identical to TRBD1. Per the germline V gene, CDR1 is SGHVS and CDR2 is FQNEAQ. Trimming cost V 5 bases and J 10 bases; bases outside gene matches: 5. This CDR3 has 13 residues. The CDR3 sequence: CASSRPDRSPLHF. DNA of the CDR3: TGTGCCAGCAGCAGACCGGACAGGTCACCCCTCCACTTT.

The chain combines TRBV10-3 with TRBJ1-2; D not resolved. V lost 1 base and J lost 3, with 6 bases in between. The CDR3 covers 13 residues. Germline V gene sequence: CDR1 ENHRY, CDR2 SYGVKD. CDR3 sequence reads: CAISEWQDYGYTF. The CDR3 nucleotides are TGTGCCATCAGTGAGTGGCAGGACTATGGCTACACCTTC.

The chain recombines TRBV18 with TRBJ2-2; the match to TRBD2 covers 15 bases. CDR1 and CDR2 (germline): KGHSH, LQKENI. Germline trimming cut 3 bases from V and 6 bases from J; bases unmatched to any gene: 5. The CDR3 has 17 amino acids. CDR3: CASSPPGLAGGPGELFF. As DNA, the CDR3 is TGTGCCAGCTCACCCCCGGGACTAGCGGGGGGACCCGGGGAGCTGTTTTTT.

The chain carries TRBV6-5 and TRBJ1-1, with no clear D. Trimming took 6 bases from V and 1 from J, leaving 6 bases between them. The CDR3 runs 12 residues. Germline loops: CDR1 MNHEY, CDR2 SVGAGI. The CDR3 loop reads CASRRENTEAFF. CDR3 sequence (DNA): TGTGCCAGCAGGAGGGAGAACACTGAAGCTTTCTTT.

This rearrangement joins TRBV6-1 to TRBJ1-3; TRBD1 matches 9 bases. Germline V gives CDR1 MNHNS, CDR2 SASEGT. Trimming cost V 8 bases and J 7 bases; bases outside gene matches: 9. This CDR3 has 14 residues. The CDR3 bases are TGTGCCAGCGCCCTGGGACAGGGAGGGAACACCATATATTTT. Encoded protein: CASALGQGGNTIYF.

This clone was found many times. The rearrangement joins TRBV28 to TRBJ1-1, with D unclear. The germline CDR1 and CDR2 sequences are MDHEN and SYDVKM. The CDR3 covers 14 residues. Trimming removed 6 bases at V and 1 base at J, with 12 bases between. The CDR3 DNA reads as TGTGCCAGCAGCCCAGCGGGGAGGAACACTGAAGCTTTCTTT. Its protein is CASSPAGRNTEAFF.

The sample holds a few counts of this clone. V is TRBV5-1 and J is TRBJ1-1; D is possibly TRBD1 (6 bases). V was trimmed by 4 bases and J by 4 bases, leaving 11 bases between them. CDR3 length: 13 residues. Per germline, CDR1 SGHRS and CDR2 YFSETQ. CDR3 amino acids: CASSRRTATEAFF. The CDR3 nucleotides are TGCGCCAGCAGCCGCCGGACAGCCACTGAAGCTTTCTTT.

The chain carries TRBV18 and TRBJ1-1; D ambiguous. Germline CDR1 KGHSH, CDR2 LQKENI. The germline V and J ends were trimmed by 5 bases and 4 bases, with 14 bases remaining between them. There are 14 residues in the CDR3. CDR3 region: CASSSAGYSTEAFF. The CDR3 DNA follows: TGTGCCAGCTCATCCGCAGGATACAGCACTGAAGCTTTCTTT.

The V call is TRBV19, the J call TRBJ2-1, with 10 bases fitting TRBD1. J lost 3 bases, V lost 5 bases, and 4 bases had no gene match. There are 15 residues in the CDR3. From germline, CDR1 is LNHDA and CDR2 SQIVND (reference sequence). DNA for the CDR3: TGTGCCAGTAGTCCCGACAGGGGGCTCTACAATGAGCAGTTCTTC. Protein product: CASSPDRGLYNEQFF.

This clone has more than one count but fewer than ten. The V and J genes are TRBV19 and TRBJ1-2, with no clear D. The V gene lost 10 bases and the J gene lost 2 bases, with 11 bases spanning the gap. CDR1 is LNHDA, CDR2 SQIVND, per germline (reference sequence). This CDR3 spans 12 amino acids. CDR3 region: CAIPGWNYGYTF. CDR3 sequence (DNA): TGTGCCATCCCGGGGTGGAACTATGGCTACACCTTC.

The chain links TRBV13 to TRBJ2-1, with 9 bases identical to TRBD1. The germline CDR1 and CDR2 sequences are PRHDT and FYEKMQ (reference sequence). V lost 5 bases to trimming and J lost 4 bases; unmatched junction nucleotides: 6. The CDR3 spans 15 residues. In DNA form, the CDR3 reads TGTGCCAGCAGCCTTGGACAGGGGTTTTACAATGAGCAGTTCTTC. Residues: CASSLGQGFYNEQFF.

This chain links TRBV18 with TRBJ2-4; TRBD2 might be the D (6 bases). This CDR3 has 18 residues. The V gene's germline CDR1 is KGHSH and CDR2 LQKENI. V dropped 2 bases and J dropped 0 bases, with 17 bases sitting between them. The CDR3 region is CASSPDPGLVLAKNIQYF. In nucleotides, the CDR3 is TGTGCCAGCTCACCAGATCCGGGACTCGTCTTAGCCAAAAACATTCAGTACTTC.